This T cell receptor beta chain was identified during a study of blood T cell repertoires in COVID-19. CDR1 is SGDLS and CDR2 is YYNGEE in the germline V gene. CDR3 length: 14 residues. Trimming took off 3 bases at V and 3 bases at J, with 11 bases between the two ends. Profiling relied on immunoSEQ multiplex PCR, and the TCRdb table lists in-frame clones only, not all of them. This repertoire shows approximately 180,000 clones, approximately 86% found once; its top ten account for about 1.4%. The sequence derives from a woman between 50 and 59 years old with acute or convalescent COVID-19. The chain recombines TRBV9 with TRBJ2-3; D perhaps matches TRBD1 (6 bases). Sequencing was carried out using peripheral blood. CDR3 DNA sequence: TGTGCCAGCAGCGGGGGACATCTGACAGATACGCAGTATTTT. Translated, it gives CASSGGHLTDTQYF.